This T cell receptor beta chain was sequenced during a study of tumor-infiltrating lymphocytes in primary liver carcinoma. Findings and caveats of the study: Tumor region pairs outstripped tumor-adjacent and tumor-blood pairs in overlap.

The CDR3 length is 17 residues. The germline V gene encodes CDR1 SGHDN and CDR2 FVKESK. The roughly 17-31 mg bulk tissue piece was not sorted before simultaneous RNA and DNA extraction. These patients lived with chronic HBV infection and had never been treated. The investigators made TCR beta cDNA from approximately 500 ng total RNA, using a constant-region primer. Generation of the TCR beta libraries relied on three nested multiplex PCR rounds using slightly modified ARM-PCR. It was with TRBV1-TRBV30 forward primers and a C-beta reverse primer that the first two PCR rounds were run, at approximately 10 cycles each. Via MiXCR, TCRdb re-called the multiplex PCR reads, giving one row per CDR3 protein. The table shows about 120,000 distinct CDR3 sequences, with around 70% occurring only once. With respect to this clonotype: The antigen is undetermined. The junction and the germline gene differ at one end; a read error may be behind it.

This TCR came from an older woman with primary liver carcinoma and hepatitis B virus infection. The sample taken for sequencing was tumor-adjacent normal liver tissue. V is TRBV14 and J is TRBJ2-1; no firm D call. The assigned J gene may be wrong: the sequence end matches TRBJ2-7 better. The CDR3 region has the DNA TGTGCAAGCAGCCAAGAGATTTTTGGTGGGGTTTTCGATGAGCAGTACTTC. Translating gives CASSQEIFGGVFDEQYF.